A single T cell receptor beta chain is shown here with its context. Its target is unknown. Combining iRepertoire HTBI primers with Arm-PCR of CDR3 regions, the authors built TCR beta libraries. A single record per CDR3 protein comes from TCRdb applying MiXCR to the multiplex PCR reads. This table has some 470,000 distinct CDR3 sequences, 20% to 25% appearing once. The source of the sample is a study of regulatory T cells in long-lasting Graves disease. Time point noted: persistent/refractory GD, antithyroid drugs over 5 years with positive TRAb. Following extraction of RNA from PBMCs, that RNA was used to make the TCR library. Those enrolled as patients came out of an endocrinology department in Xi'an, China. From germline, CDR1 is MNHEY and CDR2 SVGAGI. CDR3 size: 12 residues. V was clipped by 11 bases and J by 2 bases, with 12 bases between them. Study-wide findings and caveats: Only a small sample size was used, which may have cut accuracy. Relative to newly diagnosed Graves' patients, persistent ones had lower TCR diversity.

The TCR sequence derives from a female donor with Graves disease. This chain uses TRBV6-5 with TRBJ1-2; D is unresolved. Sequenced here: peripheral blood mononuclear cells (PBMCs), sampled when the disease was refractory, from a patient treated with antithyroid drugs. The CDR3 reads CAAAEGNYGYTF. The DNA of the CDR3 is TGTGCCGCAGCCGAGGGCAACTATGGCTACACCTTC.